The 27 T cell receptor beta chains presented below share a single source sample, sequenced in a study of blood T cell repertoires in COVID-19. Only in-frame clones appear in the TCRdb table, and some are missing; sequencing was by immunoSEQ multiplex PCR. The sample consists of roughly 120,000 clones, approximately 84% of them appearing once. The sample taken for sequencing was peripheral blood. The source is a man between 65 and 85 years old with acute or convalescent COVID-19.

This chain connects TRBV3-1 (or the pseudogene TRBV3-2) to TRBJ2-5; D is possibly TRBD1 (6 bases). This CDR3 is built from 14 residues. Trimming pared 7 bases from V and 6 bases from J, leaving 18 bases between. CDR1 is LGHDT and CDR2 is YNNKEL in the germline V gene (reference sequence). The CDR3 loop is CASTSSSGDKTQYF. The CDR3 DNA follows: TGTGCCAGCACCTCAAGCTCAGGGGATAAGACCCAGTACTTC.

The chain has TRBV28 and TRBJ1-5; tentative D call: TRBD1 (5 bases). Germline loops: CDR1 MDHEN, CDR2 SYDVKM. The CDR3 is made up of 13 amino acids. V lost 7 bases and J lost 11, with 18 bases in between. The CDR3 protein is CASKGGAGEAQHF. CDR3 DNA sequence: TGTGCCAGCAAAGGAGGGGCCGGGGAGGCCCAGCATTTT.

At least ten counts were recorded for this clone. The V gene is TRBV11-3, the J gene TRBJ2-1, with TRBD2 matching 11 bases. The CDR3 covers 14 residues. The germline V gene encodes CDR1 SGHNT and CDR2 YENEEA. J gave up 6 bases and V 5 bases, and 3 bases lay outside the gene matches. The CDR3 region has the DNA TGTGCCAGCAGCCCAGGGACTAGCGGCAATGAGCAGTTCTTC. This gives the protein CASSPGTSGNEQFF.

The V gene is TRBV6-4, the J gene TRBJ1-2, with 7 bases that match TRBD1. The CDR3 has 14 amino acids. Germline lookup yields CDR1 MRHNA and CDR2 SNTAGT. With V trimmed by 5 bases and J by 2 bases, 5 bases remained unmatched. CDR3 sequence: CASSRRTGNYGYTF. DNA for the CDR3: TGTGCCAGCAGTCGACGGACAGGAAACTATGGCTACACCTTC.

V usage is TRBV5-1 and J usage is TRBJ2-7; the match to TRBD2 covers 16 bases. The CDR3 runs 17 residues. Unmatched junction bases numbered 3, after V lost 3 bases and J lost 0 bases. Germline V gene lookup returns CDR1 SGHRS and CDR2 YFSETQ. CDR3 sequence (DNA): TGCGCCAGCAGCTCGGGACTAGCGGGGGGGAGCTCCTACGAGCAGTACTTC. This translates into CASSSGLAGGSSYEQYF. Full variable domain (outside the CDR3, taken from reference TRBV5-1 and TRBJ2-7): KAGVTQTPRYLIKTRGQQVTLSCSPISGHRSVSWYQQTPGQGLQFLFEYFSETQRNKGNFPGRFSGRQFSNSRSEMNVSTLELGDSALYLCASSSGLAGGSSYEQYFGPGTRLTVT.

The J gene is TRBJ1-2, the V gene TRBV7-6, with D unresolved. V was pared by 1 base and J by 5 bases, with 14 bases between. Germline V gives CDR1 SGHVS, CDR2 FNYEAQ. This CDR3 comprises 15 residues. The CDR3 is CASSLEAGTVYGYTF. DNA of the CDR3: TGTGCCAGCAGCTTAGAGGCAGGCACTGTATATGGCTACACCTTC. Drawing the rest from reference TRBV7-6 and TRBJ1-2, the complete variable domain is GAGVSQSPRYKVTKRGQDVALRCDPISGHVSLYWYRQALGQGPEFLTYFNYEAQQDKSGLPNDRFSAERPEGSISTLTIQRTEQRDSAMYRCASSLEAGTVYGYTFGSGTRLTVV.

Note on this clone: This sample also contains other DNA sequences that code for the same CDR3. This chain links TRBV5-1 with TRBJ1-1; 7 nucleotides match TRBD1. The trim removed 0 bases at V and 2 bases at J, leaving 4 bases unmatched. CDR1 is SGHRS and CDR2 is YFSETQ in the germline V gene. The CDR3 runs to 15 residues. The DNA for the CDR3 is TGCGCCAGCAGCTTGGGGGGGACAGTCAACACTGAAGCTTTCTTT. Translating gives CASSLGGTVNTEAFF.

The chain employs TRBV2 and TRBJ1-3; 7 positions agree with TRBD1. The CDR3 loop spans 15 amino acids. Per the germline V gene, CDR1 is SNHLY and CDR2 is FYNNEI. The J segment lost 1 base and the V segment lost 3 bases, leaving 3 bases of the junction unmatched. The CDR3, as DNA: TGTGCCAGCAGTGACCAGGGGGTTTCTGGAAACACCATATATTTT. It specifies CASSDQGVSGNTIYF.

The V gene is TRBV5-1, the J gene TRBJ2-1; TRBD2 matches at 11 bases. CDR3 length equals 14 residues. After removal of 7 bases from V and 4 bases from J, the junction contained 4 bases not matched to a gene. From germline, CDR1 is SGHRS and CDR2 YFSETQ. The CDR3 coding sequence is TGCGCCAGCGTTAGCGGGGGGGCTTACAATGAGCAGTTCTTC. This encodes CASVSGGAYNEQFF.

This clone was seen only once. The chain joins TRBV25-1 to TRBJ1-6; 7 bases are shared with TRBD1. This CDR3 has 16 residues. The V gene's germline CDR1 is MGHDK and CDR2 SYGVNS. Trimming cost V 3 bases and J 8 bases; bases outside gene matches: 10. CDR3 amino acids: CASSDPKQGLYSPLHF. DNA of the CDR3: TGTGCCAGCAGTGACCCGAAACAGGGGCTTTATTCACCCCTCCACTTT.

This chain links TRBV7-9 with TRBJ1-5, with D maybe TRBD1 (6 bases). Trimming removed 1 base at V and 3 bases at J, with 7 bases between. Germline V gene lookup returns CDR1 SEHNR and CDR2 FQNEAQ (reference sequence). The CDR3 contains 14 residues. CDR3 nucleotides: TGTGCCAGCAGCTTAGGGGGACACAATCAGCCCCAGCATTTT. Translating gives CASSLGGHNQPQHF.

V usage is TRBV2 and J usage is TRBJ1-2, with D possibly being TRBD1 (6 bases). The CDR3 sequence is 15 residues long. V lost 4 bases and J 3 bases, leaving 15 bases between the germline ends. Germline CDR1 and CDR2: SNHLY and FYNNEI. CDR3 in amino acids: CASSVTGQTYYGYTF. The CDR3 region has the DNA TGTGCCAGCAGTGTTACAGGACAGACATACTATGGCTACACCTTC.

Many counts were recorded for this clone. The genes are TRBV24-1 and TRBJ1-1; 7 nucleotides match TRBD1. The CDR3 extends over 18 amino acids. Germline V CDR1 and CDR2: KGHDR, SFDVKD. Losses at the gene ends were 7 bases for V and 4 bases for J; bases not matched to a gene: 20. The DNA of the CDR3 is TGTGCCACCAGCCGTGCAGCTTTCCAGACAGGGATGAGCACTGAAGCTTTCTTT. Its protein is CATSRAAFQTGMSTEAFF.

Only one count was recorded for this clone. The chain has TRBV6-1 and TRBJ1-1; D uncertain. V was cut by 3 bases and J by 0 bases, with 8 bases left in between. The CDR3 length is 14 residues. Germline V CDR1 and CDR2: MNHNS, SASEGT. DNA for the CDR3: TGTGCCAGCAGTGAGGCAATCATGAACACTGAAGCTTTCTTT. Its protein product is CASSEAIMNTEAFF.

J is TRBJ1-1 and V is TRBV5-1, with D possibly matching TRBD1 (6 bases). V was clipped by 2 bases and J by 5 bases, with 16 bases between them. Germline CDR1 is SGHRS and CDR2 is YFSETQ. The length of the CDR3 is 15 residues. This CDR3 is CASSFQGMGVTEAFF. The CDR3 DNA is TGCGCCAGCAGCTTCCAGGGGATGGGGGTAACTGAAGCTTTCTTT. Looking up the rest from reference TRBV5-1 and TRBJ1-1 gives the full variable domain: KAGVTQTPRYLIKTRGQQVTLSCSPISGHRSVSWYQQTPGQGLQFLFEYFSETQRNKGNFPGRFSGRQFSNSRSEMNVSTLELGDSALYLCASSFQGMGVTEAFFGQGTRLTVV.

The chain joins TRBV5-8 to TRBJ2-3; 7 bases line up with TRBD1. With V trimmed by 3 bases and J by 6 bases, 13 bases remained unmatched. Germline lookup yields CDR1 SGHTS and CDR2 YDEGEE. The CDR3 extends over 16 amino acids. The DNA for the CDR3 is TGTGCCAGCAGCTGGACAGGTTTGGCCGGAGCCGATACGCAGTATTTT. Translated, it gives CASSWTGLAGADTQYF.

The rearrangement joins TRBV9 to TRBJ1-3; D uncertain. V lost 2 bases and J 0 bases, leaving 3 bases between the germline ends. The CDR3 runs 13 residues. Germline assignment: CDR1 SGDLS and CDR2 YYNGEE. CDR3 protein: CASSVRSGNTIYF. The CDR3 DNA reads TGTGCCAGCAGCGTCCGCTCTGGAAACACCATATATTTT.

V is TRBV7-6 and J is TRBJ2-2; 12 nucleotides match TRBD1. The CDR3 extends over 16 amino acids. The trim removed 3 bases at V and 4 bases at J, leaving 3 bases unmatched. Germline CDR1 and CDR2: SGHVS and FNYEAQ. This CDR3 reads CASSLGQGATTGELFF. The CDR3 DNA is TGTGCCAGCAGCTTGGGACAGGGGGCGACCACCGGGGAGCTGTTTTTT. The full variable domain, completed using reference TRBV7-6 and TRBJ2-2, is GAGVSQSPRYKVTKRGQDVALRCDPISGHVSLYWYRQALGQGPEFLTYFNYEAQQDKSGLPNDRFSAERPEGSISTLTIQRTEQRDSAMYRCASSLGQGATTGELFFGEGSRLTVL.

This chain joins TRBV11-2 and TRBJ2-3, with D possibly TRBD1 on 6 matching bases. CDR1 is SGHAT and CDR2 is FQNNGV in the germline V gene. The CDR3 is made up of 14 amino acids. Trimming pared 3 bases from V and 8 bases from J, leaving 15 bases between. CDR3 sequence (DNA): TGTGCCAGCAGCTTGGCAGGGTCACAGGGTACGCAGTATTTT. The encoded protein is CASSLAGSQGTQYF.

CDR3 protein: CASSLNAGLAGLYEQFF. The CDR3 coding sequence is TGTGCCAGCAGTTTAAATGCAGGACTAGCGGGCTTGTATGAGCAGTTCTTC. This chain links TRBV7-6 with TRBJ2-1, with 11 bases that match TRBD2. Trimming removed 6 bases from V and 8 bases from J; junction bases left unmatched: 15. Germline CDR1 reads SGHVS; CDR2 reads FNYEAQ. CDR3 length: 17 amino acids.

The chain joins TRBV7-9 to TRBJ2-3; 11 bases fit TRBD2. This CDR3 has 16 residues. Germline V lookup: CDR1 SEHNR, CDR2 FQNEAQ (reference sequence). V trimming: 5 bases; J trimming: 2 bases; junction bases outside the gene matches: 6. Written as DNA, the CDR3 is TGTGCCAGCAGCATAATAGCGGGGGGGAACACAGATACGCAGTATTTT. Translating it yields CASSIIAGGNTDTQYF.

This clone was seen a few times. The rearrangement uses TRBV6-5 and TRBJ2-4; 8 nucleotides align to TRBD2. The CDR3 contains 14 residues. Germline CDR1 reads MNHEY; CDR2 reads SVGAGI. V lost 8 bases, J lost 2 bases, and 5 bases stayed unmatched. The chain's CDR3 is CASRGGRTKNIQYF. In nucleotides, the CDR3 is TGTGCCAGCCGGGGGGGCAGGACCAAAAACATTCAGTACTTC.

This chain connects TRBV11-2 to TRBJ1-1, with 10 positions matching TRBD1. Germline V gives CDR1 SGHAT, CDR2 FQNNGV. The CDR3 totals 16 residues. V shed 5 bases and J 0 bases; nucleotides not matched to a gene: 6. In DNA, the CDR3 is TGTGCCAGCAGCGAAGGGACAGGGGCAATGAACACTGAAGCTTTCTTT. Residues: CASSEGTGAMNTEAFF. The full variable domain, its missing parts supplied by reference TRBV11-2 and TRBJ1-1, is EAGVAQSPRYKIIEKRQSVAFWCNPISGHATLYWYQQILGQGPKLLIQFQNNGVVDDSQLPKDRFSAERLKGVDSTLKIQPAKLEDSAVYLCASSEGTGAMNTEAFFGQGTRLTVV.

The genes are TRBV7-9 and TRBJ2-5; D ambiguous. The V gene lost 6 bases and the J gene lost 2 bases, with 19 bases spanning the gap. This CDR3 contains 16 residues. Germline loops: CDR1 SEHNR, CDR2 FQNEAQ (reference sequence). The CDR3 loop is CASRAYLGSNQETQYF. Here the CDR3 DNA reads TGTGCCAGCAGAGCTTATCTCGGGTCTAATCAAGAGACCCAGTACTTC.

J is TRBJ2-3 and V is TRBV10-2; D might be TRBD1 (5 bases). Germline lookup yields CDR1 WSHSY and CDR2 SAAADI. Trimming took off 6 bases at V and 4 bases at J, with 14 bases between the two ends. This CDR3 comprises 14 residues. CDR3 sequence (DNA): TGCGCCAGCAGCGAGACTTGGGGCTCAGATACGCAGTATTTT. Translation gives CASSETWGSDTQYF.

V usage is TRBV4-1 and J usage is TRBJ2-1; 10 nucleotides line up with TRBD2. The ends lost 5 bases at V and 5 bases at J; junction bases unmatched: 15. This CDR3 region has 18 residues. Per the germline V gene, CDR1 is MGHRA and CDR2 is YSYEKL. CDR3 amino acids: CASSRGRVAGGRHNEQFF. The CDR3 nucleotides read TGCGCCAGCAGCAGGGGGCGAGTAGCGGGGGGTAGACACAATGAGCAGTTCTTC.

This chain connects TRBV6-2 or TRBV6-3 to TRBJ1-5; D unclear. V lost 6 bases to trimming and J lost 2 bases, with 14 bases between them. CDR1 and CDR2 (germline): MNHEY, SVGEGT. The CDR3 spans 15 residues. CDR3 sequence: CASSLRGSGNQPQHF. CDR3 nucleotide sequence: TGTGCCAGCAGCTTGCGGGGATCGGGCAATCAGCCCCAGCATTTT.